This entry lists 22 T cell receptor beta chains sequenced from one sample in a study of Ad26.COV2.S vaccination and SARS-CoV-2 variants. Generated by immunoSEQ multiplex PCR, the TCRdb table keeps only in-frame clones and is missing some. The repertoire consists of around 300,000 clones, with about 88% occurring once and the leading ten covering 6.4%. Treatment given: approximately 18 received Ad26.COV2.S at low or high dose, single or two shots; 5 received placebo; per-sample allocation not given. Day 63 after the first vaccine or placebo injection was the time point for sampling. Sequenced here: peripheral blood, sampled in a trial of Ad26.COV2.S vaccine versus placebo. These receptor sequences come from a person aged 18-65 years who received the Ad26.COV2.S COVID-19 vaccine or a placebo.

This clone was picked up one time. This chain connects TRBV5-1 to TRBJ2-3; either TRBD1 or TRBD2 may fit D (7 bases each). CDR1 is SGHRS, CDR2 YFSETQ, per germline. This CDR3 region has 17 residues. Trimming took off 6 bases at V and 0 bases at J, with 20 bases between the two ends. The CDR3 is CASTPGGGSPSTDTQYF. For the CDR3, the DNA is TGCGCCAGCACCCCAGGGGGGGGTTCCCCTAGCACAGATACGCAGTATTTT.

This clone was recorded once. The rearrangement uses TRBV7-2 and TRBJ2-7, with a tentative D call TRBD1 (5 bases). The V gene lost 0 bases and the J gene lost 7 bases, with 13 bases spanning the gap. The V gene's germline CDR1 is SGHTA and CDR2 FQGNSA. The CDR3 spans 14 residues. Here the CDR3 reads CASSLAPGAGEQYF. The CDR3 DNA reads TGTGCCAGCAGCTTAGCGCCTGGGGCTGGAGAGCAGTACTTC.

The chain has TRBV13 and TRBJ1-5; unclear D gene. Germline lookup yields CDR1 PRHDT and CDR2 FYEKMQ (reference sequence). Trimming took 0 bases from V and 2 from J, leaving 8 bases between them. The CDR3 runs 15 residues. As DNA, the CDR3 is TGTGCCAGCAGCTTAGGCGGCATCGGCAATCAGCCCCAGCATTTT. It translates to CASSLGGIGNQPQHF.

The table lists this clone with a count of one. The chain recombines TRBV6-5 with TRBJ2-7; the D gene is possibly TRBD2 (6 bases). The germline V and J ends were trimmed by 4 bases and 2 bases, with 12 bases remaining between them. Germline V gene lookup returns CDR1 MNHEY and CDR2 SVGAGI. This CDR3 region has 14 residues. The CDR3 protein is CASSWGGIPYEQYF. The CDR3 DNA follows: TGTGCCAGCAGTTGGGGCGGGATCCCCTACGAGCAGTACTTC.

The chain combines TRBV18 with TRBJ1-5; 10 bases are a match to TRBD1. Germline V CDR1 and CDR2: KGHSH, LQKENI. This CDR3 is built from 13 residues. The J segment lost 6 bases and the V segment lost 5 bases, leaving 1 base of the junction unmatched. The CDR3 loop reads CASSRTGGQPQHF. CDR3 DNA sequence: TGTGCCAGCTCAAGGACAGGGGGTCAGCCCCAGCATTTT.

The V and J genes are TRBV2 and TRBJ2-2, with D unclear. The germline V gene has CDR1 SNHLY and CDR2 FYNNEI. This CDR3 comprises 13 residues. V lost 2 bases and J lost 3, with 4 bases in between. The CDR3 DNA follows: TGTGCCAGCAGTGAATCGGACACCGGGGAGCTGTTTTTT. This codes for CASSESDTGELFF. The full variable domain, with the rest looked up from reference TRBV2 and TRBJ2-2, is EPEVTQTPSHQVTQMGQEVILRCVPISNHLYFYWYRQILGQKVEFLVSFYNNEISEKSEIFDDQFSVERPDGSNFTLKIRSTKLEDSAMYFCASSESDTGELFFGEGSRLTVL.

This clone was found once. This rearrangement joins TRBV7-3 to TRBJ2-1, with 7 bases that match TRBD2. Per germline, CDR1 SGHTA and CDR2 FQGTGA. After removal of 5 bases from V and 1 base from J, the junction contained 5 bases not matched to a gene. The CDR3 is 15 amino acids. CDR3 residues: CASSLNSGSYNEQFF. DNA for the CDR3: TGTGCCAGCAGCCTCAATAGCGGGTCCTACAATGAGCAGTTCTTC. The entire variable domain, with the rest obtained from reference TRBV7-3 and TRBJ2-1, is as follows: GAGVSQTPSNKVTEKGKYVELRCDPISGHTALYWYRQSLGQGPEFLIYFQGTGAADDSGLPNDRFFAVRPEGSVSTLKIQRTERGDSAVYLCASSLNSGSYNEQFFGPGTRLTVL.

The chain recombines TRBV7-9 with TRBJ1-3; TRBD1 matches at 9 bases. The junction had 11 bases not matched to a gene; V was cut back by 5 bases and J by 6 bases. The CDR3 has 16 residues. CDR1 and CDR2 from the germline V gene are SEHNR and FQNEAQ (reference sequence). The CDR3 bases are TGTGCCAGCAGCCCCCGGACAGGGGAGCTCCAAAACACCATATATTTT. Translated, it gives CASSPRTGELQNTIYF.

The chain recombines TRBV6-4 with TRBJ2-4; TRBD2 matches 11 bases. V lost 2 bases, J lost 0 bases, and 12 bases stayed unmatched. The CDR3 runs to 20 residues. CDR1 is MRHNA, CDR2 SNTAGT, per germline. As DNA, the CDR3 is TGTGCCAGCAGTGACACGGGGGTACTAGCGGGAGTGCAAGCCAAAAACATTCAGTACTTC. This sequence encodes CASSDTGVLAGVQAKNIQYF.

The chain links TRBV10-2 to TRBJ2-3, with unresolved D. Deletions cut 11 bases from V and 6 bases from J, with 12 bases between. Germline V gene lookup returns CDR1 WSHSY and CDR2 SAAADI. The CDR3 extends over 11 amino acids. The CDR3 is CAVEWGDTQYF. The CDR3 DNA sequence: TGCGCCGTCGAATGGGGTGATACGCAGTATTTT.

This clone was counted a single time. The chain uses TRBV19 and TRBJ1-2; 10 positions agree with TRBD1. The CDR3 loop spans 13 amino acids. Unmatched junction bases numbered 6, after V lost 4 bases and J lost 10 bases. The germline V gene encodes CDR1 LNHDA and CDR2 SQIVND (reference sequence). CDR3 sequence: CASSRPGQGSYTF. The CDR3 DNA reads TGTGCCAGTAGTAGGCCGGGACAGGGGTCCTACACCTTC.

This chain links TRBV18 with TRBJ1-6; TRBD1 might be the D (6 bases). Germline CDR1 is KGHSH and CDR2 is LQKENI. The CDR3 consists of 17 residues. With 3 bases removed from V and 10 bases from J, the gap between germline ends came to 22 bases. The CDR3 region is CASSPRPAAGAGSPLHF. As DNA, the CDR3 is TGTGCCAGCTCACCCCGGCCTGCTGCAGGGGCGGGCTCACCCCTCCACTTT. The full variable domain, completed using reference TRBV18 and TRBJ1-6, is NAGVMQNPRHLVRRRGQEARLRCSPMKGHSHVYWYRQLPEEGLKFMVYLQKENIIDESGMPKERFSAEFPKEGPSILRIQQVVRGDSAAYFCASSPRPAAGAGSPLHFGNGTRLTVT.

The chain couples TRBV27 to TRBJ2-3, with 8 bases aligning to TRBD1. The CDR3 contains 16 residues. Per germline, CDR1 MNHEY and CDR2 SMNVEV (reference sequence). The trim removed 3 bases at V and 0 bases at J, leaving 5 bases unmatched. The CDR3 DNA is TGTGCCAGCAGTTTTCAGGGGGCCCTTAGCACAGATACGCAGTATTTT. Protein: CASSFQGALSTDTQYF.

This chain joins TRBV6-4 and TRBJ1-1; TRBD1 matches 7 bases. From germline, CDR1 is MRHNA and CDR2 SNTAGT. With V trimmed by 6 bases and J by 0 bases, 4 bases remained unmatched. This CDR3 is built from 14 residues. The CDR3 sequence is CASRPGQMNTEAFF. The CDR3 bases are TGTGCCAGCAGACCGGGACAGATGAACACTGAAGCTTTCTTT.

In its sample, this clone was seen once. V usage is TRBV9 and J usage is TRBJ1-3; a weak D match, TRBD1 (6 bases). Trimming removed 0 bases from V and 2 bases from J, with 9 bases in between. From germline, CDR1 is SGDLS and CDR2 YYNGEE. The CDR3 loop spans 15 amino acids. The CDR3 sequence is CASSVDRAAGNTIYF. The DNA of the CDR3 is TGTGCCAGCAGCGTAGACAGGGCGGCTGGAAACACCATATATTTT.

This clone was recorded only once. The rearrangement uses TRBV4-2 and TRBJ2-3, with 13 bases fitting TRBD2. J was trimmed by 1 base and V by 3 bases; bases with no gene match: 10. This CDR3 contains 19 residues. CDR1 LGHNA and CDR2 YNFKEQ come from the germline V gene. CDR3 residues: CASSHFRTSGSDGTDTQYF. The CDR3 DNA reads as TGTGCCAGCAGCCATTTCAGGACTAGCGGGAGCGATGGCACAGATACGCAGTATTTT.

J is TRBJ1-5 and V is TRBV7-2; tentatively, D is TRBD1 (6 bases). V was pared by 5 bases and J by 6 bases, with 17 bases between. CDR1 is SGHTA, CDR2 FQGNSA, per germline. This CDR3 has 15 amino acids. The CDR3 region has the DNA TGTGCCAGCAGCCCCCGAGGGGGGGCGGTTCAGCCCCAGCATTTT. Encoded protein: CASSPRGGAVQPQHF.

This clone was recorded only once. The CDR3 nucleotides read TGTGCCAGCAGCCCAAGACTAGCGGGGGCATACAATGAGCAGTTCTTC. Amino acids: CASSPRLAGAYNEQFF. V and J are TRBV14 and TRBJ2-1, with 12 bases fitting TRBD2. The junction had 5 bases not matched to a gene; V was cut back by 4 bases and J by 4 bases. The length of the CDR3 is 16 residues. Germline loops: CDR1 SGHDN, CDR2 FVKESK.

This sequence joins TRBV18 and TRBJ1-6; tentative D call: TRBD1 (6 bases). The CDR3 is 17 residues long. Germline V lookup: CDR1 KGHSH, CDR2 LQKENI. Trimming left V 3 bases short and J 9 bases short, with 21 bases between. The CDR3 nucleotides are TGTGCCAGCTCACCTGCGGATGGGGGCGGGAGTGCTTCACCCCTCCACTTT. It is translated as CASSPADGGGSASPLHF.

The rearrangement links TRBV9 to TRBJ2-3, with 8 positions matching TRBD2. This CDR3 region has 16 residues. The V and J ends lost 0 bases and 5 bases, in that order; junction bases with no gene match: 8. The germline gives CDR1 SGDLS, CDR2 YYNGEE. The CDR3 coding sequence is TGTGCCAGCAGCGTAGAGATTAGCGGGGCGATAGATACGCAGTATTTT. Translating it yields CASSVEISGAIDTQYF.

This clone has just one count. The rearrangement links TRBV9 to TRBJ2-1, with TRBD2 matching 8 bases. Germline CDR1 is SGDLS and CDR2 is YYNGEE. With V trimmed by 0 bases and J by 1 base, 6 bases remained unmatched. The CDR3 extends over 17 amino acids. In DNA form, the CDR3 reads TGTGCCAGCAGCGTAGGACCCAGCGGGGGTTCCTACAATGAGCAGTTCTTC. Residues: CASSVGPSGGSYNEQFF.

This chain joins TRBV15 and TRBJ1-5, with D perhaps TRBD1 (6 bases). The V end lost 3 bases, the J end lost 2 bases, and 8 bases lay between the germline ends. Germline CDR1 and CDR2: LNHNV and YYDKDF (reference sequence). CDR3 length equals 14 residues. CDR3 loop: CATSSRQGNQPQHF. The CDR3 DNA reads TGTGCCACCAGCAGCAGACAGGGCAATCAGCCCCAGCATTTT.